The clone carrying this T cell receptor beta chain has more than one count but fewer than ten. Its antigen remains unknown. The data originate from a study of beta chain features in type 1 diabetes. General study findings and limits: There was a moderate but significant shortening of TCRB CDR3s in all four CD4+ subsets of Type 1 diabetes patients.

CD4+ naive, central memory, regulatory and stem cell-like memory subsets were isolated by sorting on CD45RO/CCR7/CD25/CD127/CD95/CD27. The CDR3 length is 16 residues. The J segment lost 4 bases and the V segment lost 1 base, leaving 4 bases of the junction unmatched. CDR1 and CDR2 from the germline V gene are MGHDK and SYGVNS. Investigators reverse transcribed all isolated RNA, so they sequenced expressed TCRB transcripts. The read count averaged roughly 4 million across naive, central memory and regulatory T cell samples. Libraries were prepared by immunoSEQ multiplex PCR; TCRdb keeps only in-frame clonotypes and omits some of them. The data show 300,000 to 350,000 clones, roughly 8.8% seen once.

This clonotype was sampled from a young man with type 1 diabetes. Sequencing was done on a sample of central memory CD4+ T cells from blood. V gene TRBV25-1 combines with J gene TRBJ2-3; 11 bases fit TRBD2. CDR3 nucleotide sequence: TGTGCCAGCAGTGAATCTAGCGGGGGGCCCGCAGATACGCAGTATTTT. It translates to CASSESSGGPADTQYF.